This T cell receptor beta chain is drawn from a study of OX40 agonist ivuxolimab in advanced cancers. For context, the study as a whole: The costimulatory receptor OX40 (CD134) was targeted by ivuxolimab, a fully human IgG2 agonistic monoclonal antibody. The paper reports the monotherapy dose-escalation portion (N of about 50 patients) of the phase I ivuxolimab trial. Intravenous ivuxolimab was administered to patients every 2 weeks at six dose levels: 0.01, 0.1, 0.3, 1.5, 3 and 10 mg/kg. Partial responses occurred in three dose-escalation patients, of whom one had hepatocellular carcinoma and two had cutaneous melanoma. A male proportion of roughly 80% and a mean age of roughly 55 years, ranging from about 23 to 90, were recorded for the dose-escalation cohort. The purpose of peripheral TCRbeta sequencing was to test whether ivuxolimab changed TCR sequence diversity and led to clonal T-cell expansion. Of the 50 or so patients in dose escalation, around 20 had hepatocellular carcinoma, about 15 had melanoma, 9 had renal cell carcinoma and 9 had head and neck cancer. Prior anti-PD-1, anti-PD-L1 or anti-CTLA-4 therapy was permitted, and checkpoint inhibitors had been received by 40% to 50% of dose-escalation patients.

CDR1 and CDR2, per the germline V gene, are MNHNS and SASEGT. The junction carries 11 bases between V and J, which are trimmed by 7 bases and 1 base respectively. Spanning cysteine to phenylalanine, the CDR3 consists of 14 amino acids. Only the CDR3 region is kept as DNA, spanning 42 bases read in frame from base 1. Genomic DNA was isolated from the sorted cells so that the TCRbeta CDR3 region could be sequenced. The immunoSEQ Assay was used to sequence the TCRbeta CDR3 regions. TCRdb mirrors the immuneACCESS table, restricted to in-frame sequences. Some clones are absent from its copies; in checked studies, under half trace to an unresolved V gene, and the reason for the others is unknown. This sample comprises around 56,000 clones, about 85% of them detected only once. Together, the top ten hold about 1.2% of the sample. Details on this clone: The antigen this receptor binds is unknown. Within one base of it there is no much larger clone, and no base qualities were kept.

The trial excluded patients who had a history of autoimmune disease or were on systemic immunosuppression. Peripheral blood for TCR sequencing was collected from all dose cohorts at baseline, on cycle 4 day 1, and on cycle 7 day 1. The samples were drawn from a first-in-human, open-label, multicenter phase I dose-escalation trial of ivuxolimab. Adults with locally advanced or metastatic head and neck squamous cell, hepatocellular, melanoma or renal cell carcinoma were enrolled in the trial. Before TCR sequencing, CD4+ T cells and CD8+ T cells from peripheral blood were sorted into separate populations. What the study reported, not specific to this receptor: The antigen specificity of the clonally expanded peripheral T cells was not determined. In the 0.1-3.0 mg/kg groups, partial responders were among the patients with the lowest normalized peripheral clonal expansion, particularly in CD8+ T cells. At doses from 0.1 to 3.0 mg/kg, clonal expansion was seen in both CD4+ and CD8+ blood T cells between baseline and week 6. Low levels of normalized T-cell clonal expansion were also shown by some nonresponding patients. On average, CD8+ T cells showed more expanded clones than CD4+ T cells after ivuxolimab.

This TCR was sampled from an adult with an advanced solid tumor such as melanoma, head and neck, liver or kidney cancer. The sequencing used CD4+ or CD8+ T cells sorted from blood, collected in a trial of the OX40 agonist ivuxolimab. The chain links TRBV6-1 with TRBJ1-5; the D gene is not confidently resolved. The nucleotides read TGTGCCAGCAAGAGGGCTTTGAGCAATCAGCCCCAGCATTTT. Its coded protein is CASKRALSNQPQHF.